This entry concerns a single T cell receptor (beta chain). TCRdb's table, derived via immunoSEQ multiplex PCR, lists solely in-frame clones and lacks some. The table includes roughly 68,000 clones, about 88% detected once. This record comes from a study of technical replicates of blood from several donors. What was sequenced was PBMCs. The clonotype comes from a human donor in good health. Some clones in this sample may be carry-over from other donors' samples.

The CDR3 DNA reads TGTGCCAGCAGTCGCCTTCTAGCGGGAGGAACAGATACGCAGTATTTT. Translated: CASSRLLAGGTDTQYF. The chain has TRBV27 and TRBJ2-3; 11 nucleotides agree with TRBD2. From germline, CDR1 is MNHEY and CDR2 SMNVEV (reference sequence). Losses at the gene ends were 5 bases for V and 3 bases for J; bases not matched to a gene: 7. This CDR3 contains 16 residues.